Listed below are T cell receptor beta chains from one sample, sequenced in a study of T cells after yellow fever vaccination. TCRdb fed the 5' RACE reads into MiXCR, producing one record per CDR3 protein. The sample has 550,000 or so distinct CDR3 sequences, 15% to 20% seen once; the top ten hold more than 13%. This specimen consisted of PBMCs, obtained 15 days after the yellow fever booster vaccination. The receptors shown here come from a man aged 30 to 45 who received the YFV17D yellow fever vaccine. Each CDR3 is given with its conserved first and last residue. D genes are given only for firm matches. The size of a clone is reported for some rows only, either as once, few or many, or as a class for expanded clones.

V	size	J	D	DNA	CDR3
TRBV11-1	few	TRBJ2-3	TRBD2	TGTGCCAGCAGCCCCCACAAGGTTAGGGGAGGGCCCACAGATACGCAGTATTTT	CASSPHKVRGGPTDTQYF
TRBV3-1	few	TRBJ2-3	NA	TGTGCCAGCAGCCGAGAAACAGATACGCAGTATTTT	CASSRETDTQYF
TRBV10-1	few	TRBJ2-4	NA	TGCGCCACCACGTTGGGGTGGACAGCCAAAAACATTCAGTACTTC	CATTLGWTAKNIQYF
TRBV4-1	NA	TRBJ2-2	TRBD2	TGCGCCAGCAGCCAAGATATTCGGGCTGCTAGCGGGAGAAGGGGGAACACCGGGGAGCTGTTTTTT	CASSQDIRAASGRRGNTGELFF
TRBV19	few	TRBJ2-1	NA	TGTGCCAGTAGAGGGGGAGGTCAGCGGTACAATGAGCAGTTCTTC	CASRGGGQRYNEQFF
TRBV7-2	many	TRBJ2-7	NA	TGTGCCAGCAGCTTAGCGGGCGATTCCTACGAGCAGTACTTC	CASSLAGDSYEQYF
TRBV7-9	NA	TRBJ2-1	NA	TGTGCCAGCAGCCGAGGACCCGGGAATGAGCAGTTCTTC	CASSRGPGNEQFF
TRBV16	NA	TRBJ2-3	NA	TGTGCCAGCAGCCAATCCCCATCCCAGGGAGATACGCAGTATTTT	CASSQSPSQGDTQYF
TRBV20-1	few	TRBJ2-7	NA	TGCAGTGCCCGCCCCGAGACTCCTCAAACGACCTACGAGCAGTACTTC	CSARPETPQTTYEQYF
TRBV20-1	NA	TRBJ2-3	NA	TGCAGTGCCCGAGGGCCCCCGACCTCCTCAGATACGCAGTATTTT	CSARGPPTSSDTQYF
TRBV3-1	NA	TRBJ2-2	TRBD2	TGTGCCAGCAGCCAAGTCATCCTAGCGGGTTCCGGGGAGCTGTTTTTT	CASSQVILAGSGELFF
TRBV6-2/TRBV6-3	few	TRBJ1-5	NA	TGTGCCAGCAGTTACTCGGGAAGGCCGCTCGTTCCTACGCCCCAGCATTTT	CASSYSGRPLVPTPQHF
TRBV28	few	TRBJ2-5	TRBD1	TGTGCCAGCAGAGACACAGGGGTGGGAGAGACCCAGTACTTC	CASRDTGVGETQYF
TRBV4-2	NA	TRBJ2-5	NA	TGTGCCAGCAGCCAAGGCGACACGGGGGTGGAGACCCAGTACTTC	CASSQGDTGVETQYF
TRBV7-2	NA	TRBJ2-5	NA	TGTGCCAGCAGCTCCGACCTGATCTCCGAGACCCAGTACTTC	CASSSDLISETQYF
TRBV2	NA	TRBJ2-2	NA	TGTGCCAGCAACAGCCCGAACACCGGGGAGCTGTTTTTT	CASNSPNTGELFF
TRBV4-3	NA	TRBJ2-7	NA	TGCGCCAGCAGCCAAGGCTCATCGGTGGGGTACGAGCAGTACTTC	CASSQGSSVGYEQYF
TRBV20-1	NA	TRBJ2-7	TRBD2	TGCAGTGCTAGAGTCCCTAGCGGCTCCTACGAGCAGTACTTC	CSARVPSGSYEQYF
TRBV12-3/TRBV12-4	few	TRBJ1-2	NA	TGTGCCAGCAGTTACAGCGTCAGGAGCTATGGCTACACCTTC	CASSYSVRSYGYTF
TRBV7-2	NA	TRBJ1-4	NA	TGTGCCAGCAGCTTCCAAACAGGGATGGAAAAACTGTTTTTT	CASSFQTGMEKLFF
TRBV5-1	few	TRBJ2-3	NA	TGCGCCAGCAGCTTGGCCAGGGACCTCTACACAGATACGCAGTATTTT	CASSLARDLYTDTQYF
TRBV12-3/TRBV12-4	few	TRBJ2-5	NA	TGTGCCAGCAGTTTGGACGGGCGCCGACGAGAGACCCAGTACTTC	CASSLDGRRRETQYF
TRBV5-1	NA	TRBJ2-3	NA	TGCGCCAGCAGCTTGTTCGGGGGAGACACAGATACGCAGTATTTT	CASSLFGGDTDTQYF
TRBV6-2/TRBV6-3	few	TRBJ2-5	NA	TGTGCCAGCAACAGAGATGGAGAGACCCAGTACTTC	CASNRDGETQYF
TRBV12-3/TRBV12-4	NA	TRBJ2-5	NA	TGTGCCAGCAGCACCTTGGAGACCCAGTACTTC	CASSTLETQYF
TRBV10-3	NA	TRBJ2-3	TRBD1	TGTGCCATCAGTGAGTCTTGGACAGGGAAAGGAAATACGCAGTATTTT	CAISESWTGKGNTQYF
TRBV10-3	few	TRBJ1-2	NA	TGTGCCATCAGTCCCGGGAGCTTTTATGGCTACACCTTC	CAISPGSFYGYTF
TRBV27	few	TRBJ2-2	TRBD1	TGTGCCAGCAGTCCCGACAGGGTTACCGGGGAGCTGTTTTTT	CASSPDRVTGELFF
TRBV4-2	few	TRBJ2-1	TRBD2	TGTGCCAGCAGCCATGGACTAGCGGAACGGTTCTTC	CASSHGLAERFF
TRBV5-1	NA	TRBJ1-1	NA	TGCGCCAGCAACGATGGGCAGCCGAACACTGAAGCTTTCTTT	CASNDGQPNTEAFF
TRBV6-1	few	TRBJ2-7	NA	TGTGCCAGCAGTGACATTCTGACGGGAAAGTACGAGCAGTACTTC	CASSDILTGKYEQYF
TRBV7-2	few	TRBJ2-1	NA	TGTGCCAGCAGCTTATGGGGTGGACAAAAGTTCTTC	CASSLWGGQKFF
TRBV7-2	NA	TRBJ2-1	TRBD2	TGTGCCAGCAGCTTTACAGGGACTAGCGGGAGGGCCAAGTTCTTC	CASSFTGTSGRAKFF
TRBV7-9	few	TRBJ1-1	TRBD1	TGTGCCAGCAGCCTAGGGGGCTGGACTGAAGCTTTCTTT	CASSLGGWTEAFF
TRBV7-9	NA	TRBJ2-7	TRBD2	TGTGCCATCAGCTTAGGCGGGACCGGGACTAGCGATTTC	CAISLGGTGTSDF
TRBV7-9	NA	TRBJ1-4	NA	TGTGCCAGCAGCTTCTCCCGCGGAGAGGGAGCAGGTGAAAAACTGTTTTTT	CASSFSRGEGAGEKLFF
TRBV7-2	few	TRBJ2-7	NA	TGTGCCAGCAGCTTAGAATATACCAGCGAGCAGTACTTC	CASSLEYTSEQYF
TRBV3-1	few	TRBJ1-1	NA	TGTGCCAGCAGCCAAGCGGCCTGGAGTTACACTGAAGCTTTCTTT	CASSQAAWSYTEAFF
TRBV12-3/TRBV12-4	NA	TRBJ2-2	NA	TGTGCCAGCAGTTTAGCTGGCAGGGGAGCCGGGGAGCTGTTTTTT	CASSLAGRGAGELFF
TRBV7-9	NA	TRBJ2-1	NA	TGTGCCACCCGATTGGGAGGACATTTCTTC	CATRLGGHFF
TRBV7-6	NA	TRBJ2-1	NA	TGTGCCAGCAGCCCCCATGTAGCGGAAGCTAACAATGAGCAGTTCTTC	CASSPHVAEANNEQFF
TRBV29-1	few	TRBJ2-7	NA	TGCAGCGTTGGGGCAGGATCCTACGAGCAGTACTTC	CSVGAGSYEQYF
TRBV7-2	NA	TRBJ2-7	TRBD2	TGTGCCAGCAGCTTAAGGGAGGGCGTCTCCTACGAGCAGTACTTC	CASSLREGVSYEQYF
TRBV12-3/TRBV12-4	NA	TRBJ2-7	NA	TGTGCCAGCAGAACGACCGGCTACGAGCAGTACTTC	CASRTTGYEQYF
TRBV5-6	NA	TRBJ2-5	TRBD2	TGTGCCAGCAGCGTGGGACTAGCGTTAGAGACCCAGTACTTC	CASSVGLALETQYF
TRBV4-2	few	TRBJ2-7	NA	TGTGCCAGCAGCCTGGACAGTCCCTACGAGCAGTACTTC	CASSLDSPYEQYF
TRBV12-3/TRBV12-4	NA	TRBJ1-3	NA	TGTGCCAGCAGTTCGACAGGAGCTGGAAACACCATATATTTT	CASSSTGAGNTIYF
TRBV7-9	few	TRBJ2-1	TRBD2	TGTGCCAGCAGCTTAGGGACAGCGGGGGGCAATGAGCAGTTCTTC	CASSLGTAGGNEQFF
TRBV6-5	few	TRBJ2-2	TRBD1	TGTGCCAGCAGTTACAGGGGGCGGAACACCGGGGAGCTGTTTTTT	CASSYRGRNTGELFF
TRBV2	NA	TRBJ2-5	TRBD1	TGTGCCAGCAGGCCCGGGACAGGCCAAGAGACCCAGTACTTC	CASRPGTGQETQYF
TRBV4-3	NA	TRBJ2-5	NA	TGCGCCAGCAGCCAAGGGACTTATCAAGAGACCCAGTACTTC	CASSQGTYQETQYF
TRBV29-1	few	TRBJ2-3	NA	TGCAGCGTTGAAATAACCGGGATTTCGGACGATACGCAGTATTTT	CSVEITGISDDTQYF
TRBV20-1	NA	TRBJ2-2	NA	TGCAGTGCGAACAGGGTGAACGGGGAGCTGTTTTTT	CSANRVNGELFF
TRBV30	NA	TRBJ1-1	NA	TGTGCCTGGGAAGCAGGGAGGGCTTTCTTT	CAWEAGRAFF
TRBV6-2/TRBV6-3	NA	TRBJ2-2	NA	TGTGCCAGCAGACAGGGACGGACGAACACCGGGGAGCTGTTTTTT	CASRQGRTNTGELFF
TRBV29-1	few	TRBJ2-7	NA	TGCAGCGTTTCGGGCGGAGAACTCGGTTTGTACGAGCAGTACTTC	CSVSGGELGLYEQYF
TRBV28	NA	TRBJ2-7	NA	TGTGCCAGCAGTCGTGGGGGCAGGGACTTCGTCCACGAGCAGTACTTC	CASSRGGRDFVHEQYF
TRBV18	few	TRBJ1-2	NA	TGTGCCAGCTCACCTGCAGAAAACTATGGCTACACCTTC	CASSPAENYGYTF
TRBV7-9	NA	TRBJ2-2	TRBD1	TGTGCCAGCAGCGTGACAGGGGGCCAGACCGGGGAGCTGTTTTTT	CASSVTGGQTGELFF
TRBV6-5	NA	TRBJ2-1	NA	TGTGCCAGCAGACAGGGACCCGAGCAGTTCTTC	CASRQGPEQFF